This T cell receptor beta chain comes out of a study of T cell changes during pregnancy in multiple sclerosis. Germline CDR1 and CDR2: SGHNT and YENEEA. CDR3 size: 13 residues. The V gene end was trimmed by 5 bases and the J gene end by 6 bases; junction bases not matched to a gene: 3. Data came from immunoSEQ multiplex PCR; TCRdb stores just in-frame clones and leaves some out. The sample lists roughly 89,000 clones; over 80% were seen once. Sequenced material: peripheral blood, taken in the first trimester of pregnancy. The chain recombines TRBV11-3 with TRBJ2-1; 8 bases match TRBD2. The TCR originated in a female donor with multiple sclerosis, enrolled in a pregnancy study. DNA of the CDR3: TGTGCCAGCAGCCCCGGGACTAGCAATGAGCAGTTCTTC. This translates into CASSPGTSNEQFF.